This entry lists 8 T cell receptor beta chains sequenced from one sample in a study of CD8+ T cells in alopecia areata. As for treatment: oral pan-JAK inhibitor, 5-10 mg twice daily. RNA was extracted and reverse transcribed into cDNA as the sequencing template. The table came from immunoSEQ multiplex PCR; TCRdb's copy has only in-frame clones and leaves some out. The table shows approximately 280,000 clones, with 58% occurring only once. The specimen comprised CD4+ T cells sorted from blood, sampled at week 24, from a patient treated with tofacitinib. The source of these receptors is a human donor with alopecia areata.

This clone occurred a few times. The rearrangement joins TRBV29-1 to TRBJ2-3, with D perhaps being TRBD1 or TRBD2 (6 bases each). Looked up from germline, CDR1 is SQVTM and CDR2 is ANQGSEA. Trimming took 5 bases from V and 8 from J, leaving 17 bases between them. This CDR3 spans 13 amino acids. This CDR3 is CSVTRDTALTQYF. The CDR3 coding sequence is TGCAGCGTTACGCGGGACACCGCGCTTACGCAGTATTTT.

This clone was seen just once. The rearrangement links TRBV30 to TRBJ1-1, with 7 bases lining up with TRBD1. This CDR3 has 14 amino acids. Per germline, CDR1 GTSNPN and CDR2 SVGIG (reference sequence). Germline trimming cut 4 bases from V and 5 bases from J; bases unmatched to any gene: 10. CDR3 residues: CAWNRQGGLTEAFF. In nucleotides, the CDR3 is TGTGCCTGGAATAGGCAGGGGGGATTAACTGAAGCTTTCTTT.

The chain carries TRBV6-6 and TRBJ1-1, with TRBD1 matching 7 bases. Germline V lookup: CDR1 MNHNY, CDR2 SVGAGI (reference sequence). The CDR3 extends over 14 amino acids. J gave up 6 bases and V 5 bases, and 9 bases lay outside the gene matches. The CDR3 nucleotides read TGTGCCAGCAGTACGACAGGGATGAAGGCTGAAGCTTTCTTT. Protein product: CASSTTGMKAEAFF.

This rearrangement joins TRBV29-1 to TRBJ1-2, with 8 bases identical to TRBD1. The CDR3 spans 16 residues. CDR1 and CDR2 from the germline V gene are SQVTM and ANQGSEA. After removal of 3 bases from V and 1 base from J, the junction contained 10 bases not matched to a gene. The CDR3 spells CSVESPNRGFNYGYTF. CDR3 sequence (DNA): TGCAGCGTTGAGAGCCCCAACAGGGGGTTTAACTATGGCTACACCTTC.

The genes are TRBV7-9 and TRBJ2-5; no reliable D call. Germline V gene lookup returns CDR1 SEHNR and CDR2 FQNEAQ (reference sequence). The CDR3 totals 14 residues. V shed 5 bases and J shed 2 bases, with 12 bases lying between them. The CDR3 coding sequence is TGTGCCAGCAGCGCCGACACGACACAAGAGACCCAGTACTTC. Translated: CASSADTTQETQYF.

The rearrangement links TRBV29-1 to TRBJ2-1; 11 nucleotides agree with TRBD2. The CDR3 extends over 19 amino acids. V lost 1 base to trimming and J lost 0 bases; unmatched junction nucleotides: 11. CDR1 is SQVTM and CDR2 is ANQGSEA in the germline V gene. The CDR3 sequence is CSVEVPPSSGGNSYNEQFF. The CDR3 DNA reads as TGCAGCGTTGAAGTCCCCCCCTCTAGCGGGGGGAACTCCTACAATGAGCAGTTCTTC.

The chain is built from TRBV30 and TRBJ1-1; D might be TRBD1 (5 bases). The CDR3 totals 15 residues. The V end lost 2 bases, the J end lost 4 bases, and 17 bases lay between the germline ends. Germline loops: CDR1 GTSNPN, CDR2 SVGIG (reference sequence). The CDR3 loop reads CAWSSKRGSGTEAFF. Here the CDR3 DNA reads TGTGCCTGGAGTAGCAAACGGGGGAGTGGCACTGAAGCTTTCTTT.

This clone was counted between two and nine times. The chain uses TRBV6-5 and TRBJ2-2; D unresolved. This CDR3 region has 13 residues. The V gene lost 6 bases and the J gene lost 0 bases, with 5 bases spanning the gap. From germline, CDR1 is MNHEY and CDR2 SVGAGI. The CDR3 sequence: CASRVTNTGELFF. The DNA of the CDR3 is TGTGCCAGCAGGGTAACGAACACCGGGGAGCTGTTTTTT.